This record covers a single T cell receptor beta chain. The antigen is unknown. Germline loops: CDR1 SEHNR, CDR2 FQNEAQ (reference sequence). There are 12 residues in the CDR3. V shed 2 bases and J shed 5 bases, with 6 bases lying between them. A multiplex PCR was run with 60 Vbeta primers and 13 Jbeta primers. In the original analysis: Some 10 million of the roughly 80 million unique TCR beta chains counted in a later analysis were shared. Using immunoSEQ multiplex PCR, the repertoire was profiled, and TCRdb retains in-frame clones only, with some absent. V, J and clone size are taken as reported in that table, and D and trimming were inferred from the DNA itself. The specimen's table records about 42,000 clones. This entry comes from a study of cytomegalovirus exposure and HLA in healthy donors. Study-level results: A later analysis revealed that TCR association rates differed between HLA loci, peaking at DRB1 and bottoming out at HLA-C.

The receptor comes from a young man in good health and CMV-seronegative. The genes are TRBV7-9 and TRBJ1-2, with D hard to call. Sequencing was carried out using PBMCs. The CDR3 DNA reads TGTGCCAGCAGCTTAACGCAGTATGGCTACACCTTC. Amino acid sequence: CASSLTQYGYTF. Full variable domain (rest looked up from reference TRBV7-9 and TRBJ1-2): DTGVSQNPRHKITKRGQNVTFRCDPISEHNRLYWYRQTLGQGPEFLTYFQNEAQLEKSRLLSDRFSAERPKGSFSTLEIQRTEQGDSAMYLCASSLTQYGYTFGSGTRLTVV.